This note documents a single TCR beta chain sequence. It lacks a known antigen. No much larger clone exists at a distance of one base, and base qualities are not known. Each collaborating institution followed its own protocols to collect whole blood in K2EDTA tubes. For TCRbeta analysis, collaborator samples were shipped as frozen whole blood, as isolated PBMCs, or as DNA extracted from either sample type. Trimming leaves V shorter by 6 bases and J shorter by 4 bases, with the junction holding 8 bases beyond the gene matches. Reading from cysteine to phenylalanine, the CDR3 counts 16 amino acids. Only CDR3 DNA remains: 48 bases, in frame from the first base. From the germline V gene, CDR1 is KGHSH and CDR2 is LQKENI. The data belong to a study of blood T cell repertoires in COVID-19 (dated by TCRdb to 2020 to 2022). Study-wide context: The collaborator samples originated in the United States, Italy and Spain and spanned the acute and convalescent phases of COVID-19. The material from the prospective study consisted of cDNA or gDNA derived from T cells, B-cell-depleted T cells, or PBMCs. Subjects who had been exposed to COVID-19, were actively infected with it, or had recovered from it provided the deeply sampled blood TCRbeta repertoires that made up the dataset. The repertoires were released in a freely available public database meant as a resource for research on the immune response to SARS-CoV-2. Samples were obtained from the ongoing ImmuneRACE study (first 160 participants) and from 1,254 subjects provided by 6 global collaborators. The sample metadata nearly always contained a de-identified subject ID, COVID-19 status, age in years and sex. Where available, HLA class I and class II types were taken from metadata supplied by the sample provider and were not determined by assay-based typing. Overall study results and their limits: The amount of clinical and demographic metadata varied by source and participant and was provided uncurated.

TCRbeta CDR3 regions were amplified from genomic DNA by means of the immunoSEQ Assay, a bias-controlled multiplex PCR. Concerning the study's data processing: The number of nucleated cells in each sample was estimated from the amplification of reference gene primers within the assay. Sequence reads were collapsed and filtered to measure the absolute abundance of every unique TCRbeta CDR3 rearrangement. For each sample, productive Simpson clonality was calculated as the square root of Simpson's diversity index over productive rearrangements. Held by TCRdb, this immuneACCESS table contains in-frame sequences only and omits some clones. Under half of the omission traces to an unresolved V gene where checked; the cause of the rest is unknown. V, J and clone size are those of that table, while D and trimming were read from the DNA. Recorded for this sample are some 340,000 clones; 85% of them occurred a single time. Clones ranked in the top ten supply roughly 3.6% of the sample.

The sample consisted of peripheral blood. The sequence joins TRBV18 to TRBJ2-7; TRBD2 aligns with 14 central bases. The sequence was obtained from a woman between 18 and 29 years old with acute or convalescent COVID-19. The base sequence is TGTGCCAGCTCTCCCGGGACTAGCGGGAGCGGGTACGAGCAGTACTTC. This yields the protein CASSPGTSGSGYEQYF. The variable domain in full, with residues beyond the CDR3 obtained from the reference TRBV18 and TRBJ2-7 genes, is NAGVMQNPRHLVRRRGQEARLRCSPMKGHSHVYWYRQLPEEGLKFMVYLQKENIIDESGMPKERFSAEFPKEGPSILRIQQVVRGDSAAYFCASSPGTSGSGYEQYFGPGTRLTVT.